The subject of this entry is one T cell receptor beta chain. Its matching antigen is unknown. The entry originates in a study of cytomegalovirus exposure and HLA in healthy donors. Background on the study: Out of about 179 million T cells, an earlier analysis found around 120 million unique TCR beta sequences in total.

General observations from the study: Later analysis suggested links between common viral pathogens and several top significant clusters. HLA-A and HLA-B allele assignments for most subjects were reportedly predicted accurately using TCR beta sequences.

This PCR relied on a set of 60 Vbeta primers and 13 Jbeta primers. This table comes from immunoSEQ multiplex PCR, and its TCRdb copy is limited to in-frame clones, with some not included. The repertoire holds 150,000 or so clones, with 75% to 80% as singletons. The sequence was collected from a man aged 40-49 years in good health and CMV-seropositive. The sample consisted of PBMCs.

The CDR3 nucleotides read TGTGCCAGCAGTTACGGAGAAGAGACCCAGTACTTC. This encodes CASSYGEETQYF. This chain links TRBV6-6 with TRBJ2-5; D call uncertain. Per germline, CDR1 MNHNY and CDR2 SVGAGI (reference sequence). CDR3 length: 12 residues. V gave up 2 bases and J gave up 3 bases, with 4 bases separating them.